The T cell receptor (beta chain) described here comes from a study of blood T cell repertoires in COVID-19. The ends lost 5 bases at V and 6 bases at J; junction bases unmatched: 3. This CDR3 spans 13 amino acids. Germline CDR1 is LNHDA and CDR2 is SQIVND (reference sequence). The protocol was immunoSEQ multiplex PCR, while the TCRdb copy is restricted to in-frame clones and leaves out a portion. The repertoire holds about 330,000 clones, around 87% seen once, with 5.3% in the top ten. The study recruited people aged about 18 to 95 years across 20 to 30 US areas. Allocation to cohorts depended on clinical history reported by the participants.

Sequencing used PBMCs or T cells enriched from blood (not recorded which). The chain is built from TRBV19 and TRBJ1-1, with 10 bases fitting TRBD1. The receptor's source is a woman aged 30 to 39 who had recovered from COVID-19. The CDR3 sequence is CASSHGQGAEAFF. Written as DNA, the CDR3 is TGTGCCAGTAGTCACGGACAGGGGGCTGAAGCTTTCTTT.